A selection of T cell receptor beta chains follows, all from one sample in a study of identical twins. TCRdb independently ran MiXCR on the 5' RACE reads; one entry per CDR3 protein. The repertoire holds 1.5 million to 2 million distinct CDR3 sequences, about 31% seen once, with around 0.3% in the top ten. Source material: cord blood. All receptors come from a newborn girl in good health. Each CDR3 is given with its conserved first and last residue. A D gene is named only where the DNA matches it firmly. Clone size appears in some rows only: once, few, many, or a class for an expanded clone.

j_call d_call clone_size v_call cdr3_nt cdr3_aa
TRBJ1-5 . . TRBV20-1 TGCAGTGCTAGAGGACCCGGGACGGGTATCAAACCCCAGCATTTT CSARGPGTGIKPQHF
TRBJ2-5 TRBD2 . TRBV12-3/TRBV12-4 TGTGCCAGCAGTTTAGCGCAGGGACTAGCGGGAGAGCAGTACTTC CASSLAQGLAGEQYF
TRBJ2-1 TRBD2 few TRBV7-9 TGTGCCAGCAGCTTAATGCTAGCGGGAGTGAGCTCCTACAATGAGCAGTTCTTC CASSLMLAGVSSYNEQFF
TRBJ1-1 TRBD1 . TRBV7-2 TGTGCCAGCAGCTTCCAGTCAGGGGGCGGCCCTGAAGCTTTCTTT CASSFQSGGGPEAFF
TRBJ2-5 . many TRBV5-1 TGCGCCAGCAGCTTCTCAGGGTACCAAGAGACCCAGTACTTC CASSFSGYQETQYF
TRBJ2-5 TRBD2 few TRBV13 TGTGCCAGCAGCTTAGAGGAGCGGGGGGCGGAGACCCAGTACTTC CASSLEERGAETQYF
TRBJ2-4 TRBD2 few TRBV9 TGTGCCAGCAGCGCCAGCGGGGGGGCCAAAAACATTCAGTACTTC CASSASGGAKNIQYF
TRBJ1-2 TRBD1 few TRBV6-6 TGTGCCAGCAGTTACTGGACAGGGGACGGCTACACCTTC CASSYWTGDGYTF
TRBJ1-5 . . TRBV5-1 TGCGCCAGCAGCTGGAACTCCGACAGCTTCAGTGGGCATCAGCCCCAGCATTTT CASSWNSDSFSGHQPQHF
TRBJ2-7 . . TRBV5-1 TGCGCCAGCAGCCCTATCGACAGCTTGACTTCCTACGAGCAGTACTTC CASSPIDSLTSYEQYF
TRBJ2-7 . . TRBV2 TGTGCCAGCAGTCCTAGCGTGGGGTATGAGCAGTACTTC CASSPSVGYEQYF
TRBJ2-1 TRBD2 . TRBV20-1 TGCAGTGCTAGAGCCCCAGCGGGAGGGCCCTACAATGAGCAGTTCTTC CSARAPAGGPYNEQFF
TRBJ2-1 . few TRBV5-1 TGCGCCAGCAATCGGGGAAACAATGAGCAGTTCTTC CASNRGNNEQFF
TRBJ2-3 . . TRBV12-3/TRBV12-4 TGTGCCAGCAGTCTCCCGGGACTTACGACAGATACGCAGTATTTT CASSLPGLTTDTQYF
TRBJ2-5 TRBD2 . TRBV12-5 TGTGCTAGTGGTTTGACACCTAGCGGGAGAAGCTCCTACAATGAGCAGTACTTC CASGLTPSGRSSYNEQYF
TRBJ1-5 . few TRBV20-1 TGCAGTGCTAGATCGGGCAAGAGATTGCCTACCAATCAGCCCCAGCATTTT CSARSGKRLPTNQPQHF
TRBJ2-1 TRBD2 . TRBV14 TGTGCCAGCAGCCAAGAAAGCGGGAGGTTCTACAATGAGCAGTTCTTC CASSQESGRFYNEQFF
TRBJ2-7 TRBD2 few TRBV5-1 TGCGCCAGCAGCTTGGTATACGGGGGGGACGCTGAGCAGTACTTC CASSLVYGGDAEQYF
TRBJ2-3 . few TRBV11-2 TGTGCCAGCAGCTTAGAGGCTTCGGCGGGTACGCAGTATTTT CASSLEASAGTQYF
TRBJ2-7 TRBD1 . TRBV6-1 TGTGCCGGAGGGACAGGGAGGTTGAATGAGCAGTACTTC CAGGTGRLNEQYF
TRBJ1-1 . few TRBV2 TGTGCCAGCAGTGCAGAGGGGATGAACACTGAAGCTTTCTTT CASSAEGMNTEAFF
TRBJ2-3 TRBD2 . TRBV9 TGTGCCAGCAGCGTAGCCGGGGACTACACAGATACGCAGTATTTT CASSVAGDYTDTQYF
TRBJ2-7 . . TRBV27 TGTGCCAGCAGTCCCTCCGGGACGCACCGAAGGGGCTCCTACGAGCAGTACTTC CASSPSGTHRRGSYEQYF
TRBJ2-1 TRBD2 few TRBV4-1 TGCGCCAGCAGCCAGTCAAAGGGGGGACTAGCTATCTACAATGAGCAGTTCTTC CASSQSKGGLAIYNEQFF
TRBJ2-3 . . TRBV30 TGTGCCTGGAGTGGGTTAGCGACAGATACGCAGTATTTT CAWSGLATDTQYF
TRBJ1-1 . . TRBV12-3/TRBV12-4 TGTGCCAGCAGTTTAGAGAGACCCAAAGCTTTCTTT CASSLERPKAFF
TRBJ1-5 TRBD1 . TRBV20-1 TGCAGTGCTAGTCTATTTCAGGGGGTGTTCGGCAATCAGCCCCAGCATTTT CSASLFQGVFGNQPQHF
TRBJ2-7 TRBD2 many TRBV29-1 TGCAGCGTTGATTACACTAGCGGAGCCTACGGGCAGTACTTC CSVDYTSGAYGQYF
TRBJ1-1 . few TRBV29-1 TGCAGCGTTGTGATGGGGACCGGCACTGAAGCTTTCTTT CSVVMGTGTEAFF
TRBJ2-3 . . TRBV20-1 TGCAGTGCTAGGCGCGACCGCACAGATACGCAGTATTTT CSARRDRTDTQYF
TRBJ2-5 . . TRBV15 TGTGCCACCAGCAGAGATCTGACAGGAGGGGAGACCCAGTACTTC CATSRDLTGGETQYF
TRBJ1-2 . few TRBV11-1 TGTGCCAGCAGCCCCGGACACGACTCATATGGCTACACCTTC CASSPGHDSYGYTF
TRBJ1-2 . . TRBV4-1 TGCGCCAGCAACTCTAAGGCAGGGAAGTACTATGGCTACACCTTC CASNSKAGKYYGYTF
TRBJ1-1 . . TRBV6-1 TGTGCCAGCAGTGGCGACGGTTTGAACACTGAAGCTTTCTTT CASSGDGLNTEAFF
TRBJ2-7 TRBD2 . TRBV13 TGTGCCAGCAGCTTAAATCCGCCGAGCGGGAGGGCCTACGAGCAGTACTTC CASSLNPPSGRAYEQYF
TRBJ2-7 TRBD1 few TRBV20-1 TGCAGTTCAAGATTATGGACAGGGAACTACGAGCAGTACTTC CSSRLWTGNYEQYF
TRBJ2-5 TRBD1 . TRBV24-1 TGTGCCACCAGGGGGACAGCTGAAGAGACCCAGTACTTC CATRGTAEETQYF
TRBJ1-5 TRBD1 . TRBV19 TGTGCCACACGGGACAGGGTCAATCAGCCCCAGCATTTT CATRDRVNQPQHF
TRBJ2-1 TRBD2 . TRBV28 TGTGCCAGCAGTTTGGAGCGGGAGAACAATGAGCAGTTCTTC CASSLERENNEQFF
TRBJ2-1 TRBD2 . TRBV29-1 TGCAGCGTTGAGGCACTAGCGCGAAGCTCCTACAATGAGCAGTTCTTC CSVEALARSSYNEQFF
TRBJ2-7 TRBD1 . TRBV24-1 TGTGCCACCAGTGAGCCCGGGACAGGAGCTTCCTACGAGCAGTACTTC CATSEPGTGASYEQYF
TRBJ2-1 . once TRBV10-3 TGTGCCATCAGTGGGGCGCGTAGGGAGCAGTTCTTC CAISGARREQFF
TRBJ1-1 . many TRBV6-1 TGTGCCAGCAGTGGCGCGGTGAACACTGAAGCTTTCTTT CASSGAVNTEAFF
TRBJ1-5 . few TRBV7-2 TGTGCCAGCAGCTTAGGGGACGTTAGCAATCAGCCCCAGCATTTT CASSLGDVSNQPQHF